The 18 T cell receptor beta chains reported below all come from one sample, sequenced in a study of CD4 T cells in relation to SARS-CoV-2 and coronaviruses. This table comes from immunoSEQ multiplex PCR, and its TCRdb copy is limited to in-frame clones, with some not included. The sample holds some 35,000 clones; 88% are singletons and the top ten take 9.2%. Material: memory CD4+ T cells from PBMCs. These receptors originate from an adult with COVID-19.

The rearrangement uses TRBV7-9 and TRBJ1-6; tentatively, D is TRBD1 (5 bases). Trimming took 4 bases from V and 0 from J, leaving 10 bases between them. The CDR3 contains 16 residues. Per germline, CDR1 SEHNR and CDR2 FQNEAQ (reference sequence). The CDR3 protein is CASSSRGDSYNSPLHF. The CDR3 bases are TGTGCCAGCAGCTCAAGGGGAGACTCCTATAATTCACCCCTCCACTTT.

The chain couples TRBV12-3 or TRBV12-4 to TRBJ1-3; D is ambiguous. The germline V and J ends were trimmed by 6 bases and 0 bases, with 6 bases remaining between them. The CDR3 runs to 13 residues. CDR3 region: CASSRTSGNTIYF. CDR3 in DNA: TGTGCCAGCAGCCGCACCTCTGGAAACACCATATATTTT.

This clone was found a few times. V and J are TRBV10-3 and TRBJ2-7; D is perhaps TRBD1 (6 bases). V lost 10 bases, J lost 3 bases, and 13 bases lay in between. Germline CDR1 and CDR2: ENHRY and SYGVKD. The CDR3 has 12 residues. The CDR3 DNA follows: TGTGCCACCCAAAAACAGGGCTACGAGCAGTACTTC. It codes for CATQKQGYEQYF.

This chain joins TRBV5-1 and TRBJ2-7; tentative D call: TRBD1 (6 bases). Germline values: CDR1 SGHRS, CDR2 YFSETQ. The CDR3 loop spans 15 amino acids. Trimming removed 4 bases from V and 0 bases from J, with 14 bases in between. The CDR3 sequence: CASSPDSSPSYEQYF. The CDR3, as DNA: TGCGCCAGCAGCCCGGACAGTTCTCCCTCCTACGAGCAGTACTTC.

V and J are TRBV6-5 and TRBJ2-3; 7 bases fit TRBD2. Trimming at V came to 6 bases and at J to 9 bases, leaving 9 bases not matched to a gene. The CDR3 consists of 13 residues. Germline V lookup: CDR1 MNHEY, CDR2 SVGAGI. The CDR3 loop reads CASRAGPGGTQYF. CDR3 bases: TGTGCCAGCAGGGCCGGCCCCGGGGGGACGCAGTATTTT.

The V gene is TRBV6-5, the J gene TRBJ2-7; TRBD1 matches at 9 bases. The CDR3 has 15 amino acids. The V segment lost 8 bases and the J segment 5 bases; nucleotides outside the gene matches: 13. Per the germline V gene, CDR1 is MNHEY and CDR2 is SVGAGI. CDR3 residues: CASGTGTAKGNEQYF. CDR3 DNA: TGTGCCAGCGGGACAGGGACTGCCAAAGGGAACGAGCAGTACTTC.

This clone was detected only once. The J gene is TRBJ1-4, the V gene TRBV6-1; TRBD1 is a possible D gene (5 bases). This CDR3 region has 14 residues. Trimming removed 3 bases from V and 8 bases from J, with 13 bases in between. Germline lookup yields CDR1 MNHNS and CDR2 SASEGT. CDR3 nucleotides: TGTGCCAGCAGTGATATGGGACCTAGGGAAAAACTGTTTTTT. Translating gives CASSDMGPREKLFF.

The chain uses TRBV29-1 and TRBJ1-2; TRBD1 matches 8 bases. The CDR3 has 14 amino acids. Germline lookup yields CDR1 SQVTM and CDR2 ANQGSEA. After removal of 5 bases from V and 4 bases from J, the junction contained 9 bases not matched to a gene. As DNA, the CDR3 is TGCAGCGTTAATCGACAGGGGATTCTCTATGGCTACACCTTC. It yields the protein CSVNRQGILYGYTF.

The chain employs TRBV23-1 and TRBJ1-1, with TRBD1 matching 7 bases. TRBV23-1 is reported as an ORF; its role is uncertain. Unmatched junction bases numbered 3, after V lost 5 bases and J lost 3 bases. The CDR3 extends over 13 amino acids. The CDR3 is CASSRQGDTEAFF. CDR3 in DNA: TGCGCCAGCAGTAGACAGGGAGACACTGAAGCTTTCTTT.

The chain carries TRBV19 and TRBJ2-3; D ambiguous. CDR1 is LNHDA and CDR2 is SQIVND in the germline V gene (reference sequence). The CDR3 is made up of 12 amino acids. Trimming removed 0 bases at V and 7 bases at J, with 5 bases between. The DNA for the CDR3 is TGTGCCAGTAGTATAGACTCATATACGCAGTATTTT. Amino acids: CASSIDSYTQYF.

This clone was observed a handful of times. The chain carries TRBV21-1 and TRBJ2-7; the table calls TRBD1, which could not be checked here. TRBV21-1 counts as a pseudogene. The CDR3 spans 11 residues. CDR3 DNA: TGTGCCAGCATCGGACAGTACGAGCAGTACTTC. It is translated as CASIGQYEQYF.

V usage is TRBV2 and J usage is TRBJ1-6, with D tentatively TRBD1 (5 bases). CDR3 length equals 14 residues. Germline CDR1 SNHLY, CDR2 FYNNEI. V was clipped by 0 bases and J by 15 bases, with 15 bases between them. The CDR3 region has the DNA TGTGCCAGCAGTGAAGCGGGGCTCCGGGGAGTCCTCCACTTT. Translated, it gives CASSEAGLRGVLHF. Drawing the rest from reference TRBV2 and TRBJ1-6, the complete variable domain is EPEVTQTPSHQVTQMGQEVILRCVPISNHLYFYWYRQILGQKVEFLVSFYNNEISEKSEIFDDQFSVERPDGSNFTLKIRSTKLEDSAMYFCASSEAGLRGVLHFGNGTRLTVT.

The rearrangement links TRBV9 to TRBJ2-3; 15 positions agree with TRBD2. CDR1 is SGDLS and CDR2 is YYNGEE in the germline V gene. After removal of 0 bases from V and 0 bases from J, the junction contained 8 bases not matched to a gene. CDR3 length: 20 amino acids. The CDR3 region is CASSVAWGTSGGPSTDTQYF. The CDR3 DNA is TGTGCCAGCAGCGTAGCTTGGGGGACTAGCGGGGGGCCGAGCACAGATACGCAGTATTTT. Together with reference TRBV9 and TRBJ2-3, the CDR3 gives the full variable domain: DSGVTQTPKHLITATGQRVTLRCSPRSGDLSVYWYQQSLDQGLQFLIQYYNGEERAKGNILERFSAQQFPDLHSELNLSSLELGDSALYFCASSVAWGTSGGPSTDTQYFGPGTRLTVL.

The chain combines TRBV19 with TRBJ1-1; weak D call: TRBD1 (5 bases). Germline V gene sequence: CDR1 LNHDA, CDR2 SQIVND (reference sequence). The length of the CDR3 is 14 residues. Trimming removed 4 bases at V and 2 bases at J, with 11 bases between. As DNA, the CDR3 is TGTGCCAGTAGTACCAACAGGTTAAACACTGAAGCTTTCTTT. Residues: CASSTNRLNTEAFF.

V gene TRBV5-1 combines with J gene TRBJ2-5, with D uncertain. This CDR3 has 14 residues. Germline values: CDR1 SGHRS, CDR2 YFSETQ. V was cut by 0 bases and J by 1 base, with 7 bases left in between. The CDR3 DNA follows: TGCGCCAGCAGCTTGGACTCCCGCCAAGAGACCCAGTACTTC. The encoded protein is CASSLDSRQETQYF. Based on the CDR3 plus reference TRBV5-1 and TRBJ2-5, the full variable domain is KAGVTQTPRYLIKTRGQQVTLSCSPISGHRSVSWYQQTPGQGLQFLFEYFSETQRNKGNFPGRFSGRQFSNSRSEMNVSTLELGDSALYLCASSLDSRQETQYFGPGTRLLVL.

The J gene is TRBJ1-1, the V gene TRBV6-5, with D possibly matching TRBD1 (6 bases). There are 13 residues in the CDR3. Germline V CDR1 and CDR2: MNHEY, SVGAGI. The V and J ends lost 6 bases and 6 bases respectively, with 14 bases between them. In nucleotides, the CDR3 is TGTGCCAGCAGACAGACAGGAAATTCTGAAGCTTTCTTT. Its protein product is CASRQTGNSEAFF.

CDR3 bases: TGTGCCAGCAGTGAACAGGGACAGCAAGAGACCCAGTACTTC. It specifies CASSEQGQQETQYF. This chain connects TRBV25-1 to TRBJ2-5, with 7 bases identical to TRBD1. The CDR3 spans 14 residues. Germline CDR1 and CDR2: MGHDK and SYGVNS. Trimming removed 2 bases from V and 2 bases from J; junction bases left unmatched: 2. The variable domain in full, with the rest retrieved from reference TRBV25-1 and TRBJ2-5, is EADIYQTPRYLVIGTGKKITLECSQTMGHDKMYWYQQDPGMELHLIHYSYGVNSTEKGDLSSESTVSRIRTEHFPLTLESARPSHTSQYLCASSEQGQQETQYFGPGTRLLVL.

The gene calls are TRBV14 and TRBJ2-7; tentatively, D is TRBD2 (5 bases). The CDR3 is 15 amino acids. The V gene lost 0 bases and the J gene lost 4 bases, with 13 bases spanning the gap. In germline, CDR1 is SGHDN, CDR2 FVKESK. CDR3 nucleotide sequence: TGTGCCAGCAGCCAAGAAGCGGTGTTCTCTTACGAGCAGTACTTC. Translation gives CASSQEAVFSYEQYF.